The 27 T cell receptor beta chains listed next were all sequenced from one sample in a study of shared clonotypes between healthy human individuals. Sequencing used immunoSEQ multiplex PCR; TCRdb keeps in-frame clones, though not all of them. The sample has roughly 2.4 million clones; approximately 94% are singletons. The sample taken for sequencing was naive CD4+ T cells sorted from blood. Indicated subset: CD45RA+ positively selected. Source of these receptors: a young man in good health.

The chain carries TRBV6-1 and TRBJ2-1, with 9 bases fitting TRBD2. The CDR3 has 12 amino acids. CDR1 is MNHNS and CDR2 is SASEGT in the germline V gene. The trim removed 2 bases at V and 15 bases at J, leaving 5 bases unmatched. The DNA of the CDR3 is TGTGCCAGCAGTGAATCAGGACTAGCGACGTTCTTC. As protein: CASSESGLATFF.

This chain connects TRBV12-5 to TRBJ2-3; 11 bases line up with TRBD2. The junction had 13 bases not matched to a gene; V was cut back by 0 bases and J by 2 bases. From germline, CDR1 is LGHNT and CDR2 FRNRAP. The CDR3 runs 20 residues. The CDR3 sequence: CASGLVLASGGLLNTDTQYF. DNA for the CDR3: TGTGCTAGTGGTTTGGTACTCGCTAGCGGGGGGCTCCTCAACACAGATACGCAGTATTTT.

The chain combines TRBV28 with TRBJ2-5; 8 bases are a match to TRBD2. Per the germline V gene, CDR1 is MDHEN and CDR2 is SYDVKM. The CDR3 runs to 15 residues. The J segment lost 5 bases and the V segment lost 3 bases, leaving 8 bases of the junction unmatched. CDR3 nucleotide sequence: TGTGCCAGCAGTTTCCCCGCGGGGGGTATCGAGACCCAGTACTTC. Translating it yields CASSFPAGGIETQYF.

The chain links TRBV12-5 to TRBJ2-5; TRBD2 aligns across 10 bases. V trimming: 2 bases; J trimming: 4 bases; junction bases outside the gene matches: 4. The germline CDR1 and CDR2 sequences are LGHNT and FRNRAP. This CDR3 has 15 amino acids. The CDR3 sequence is CASGLSGGVRETQYF. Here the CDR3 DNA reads TGTGCTAGTGGTTTGAGCGGGGGGGTCCGAGAGACCCAGTACTTC.

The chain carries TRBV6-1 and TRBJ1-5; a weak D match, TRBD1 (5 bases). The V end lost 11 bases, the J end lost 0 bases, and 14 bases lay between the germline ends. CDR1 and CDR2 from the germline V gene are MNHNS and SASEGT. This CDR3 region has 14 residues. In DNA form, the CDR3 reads TGTGCCGTCCTGGGCAGGGATAGCAATCAGCCCCAGCATTTT. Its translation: CAVLGRDSNQPQHF.

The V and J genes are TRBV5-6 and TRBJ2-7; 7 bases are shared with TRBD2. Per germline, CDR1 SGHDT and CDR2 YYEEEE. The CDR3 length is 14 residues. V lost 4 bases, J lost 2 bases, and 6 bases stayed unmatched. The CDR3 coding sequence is TGTGCCAGCAGCATAAAGCGGGGAACCTACGAGCAGTACTTC. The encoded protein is CASSIKRGTYEQYF.

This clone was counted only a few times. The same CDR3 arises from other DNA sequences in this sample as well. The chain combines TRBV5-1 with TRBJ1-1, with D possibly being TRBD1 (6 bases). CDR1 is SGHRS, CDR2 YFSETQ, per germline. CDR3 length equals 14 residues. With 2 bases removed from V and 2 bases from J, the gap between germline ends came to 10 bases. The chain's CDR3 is CASSFRTDNTEAFF. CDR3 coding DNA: TGCGCCAGCAGCTTCAGGACAGACAACACTGAAGCTTTCTTT. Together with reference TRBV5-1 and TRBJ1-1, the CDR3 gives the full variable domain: KAGVTQTPRYLIKTRGQQVTLSCSPISGHRSVSWYQQTPGQGLQFLFEYFSETQRNKGNFPGRFSGRQFSNSRSEMNVSTLELGDSALYLCASSFRTDNTEAFFGQGTRLTVV.

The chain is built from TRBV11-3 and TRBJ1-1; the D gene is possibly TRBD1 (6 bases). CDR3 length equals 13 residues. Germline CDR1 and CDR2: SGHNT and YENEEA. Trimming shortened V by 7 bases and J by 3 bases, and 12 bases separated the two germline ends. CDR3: CASIRGSDTEAFF. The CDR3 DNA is TGTGCCAGCATCAGGGGCTCTGACACTGAAGCTTTCTTT.

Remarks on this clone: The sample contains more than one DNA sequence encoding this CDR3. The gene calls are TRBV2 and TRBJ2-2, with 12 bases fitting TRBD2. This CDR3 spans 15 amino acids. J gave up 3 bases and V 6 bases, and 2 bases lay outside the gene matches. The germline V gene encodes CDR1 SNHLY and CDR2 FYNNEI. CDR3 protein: CASSPSGGDTGELFF. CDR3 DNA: TGTGCCAGCAGCCCTAGCGGGGGGGACACCGGGGAGCTGTTTTTT.

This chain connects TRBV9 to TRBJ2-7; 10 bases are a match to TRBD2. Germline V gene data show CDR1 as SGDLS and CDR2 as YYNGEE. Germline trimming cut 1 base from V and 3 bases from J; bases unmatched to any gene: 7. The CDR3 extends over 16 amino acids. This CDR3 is CASSVSGRGTVYEQYF. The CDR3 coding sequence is TGTGCCAGCAGCGTAAGCGGGAGGGGAACGGTCTACGAGCAGTACTTC.

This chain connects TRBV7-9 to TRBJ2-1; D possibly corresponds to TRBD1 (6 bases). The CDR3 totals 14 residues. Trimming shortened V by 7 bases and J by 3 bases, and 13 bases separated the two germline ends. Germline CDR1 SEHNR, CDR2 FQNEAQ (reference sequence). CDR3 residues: CASIPTGNYNEQFF. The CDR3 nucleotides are TGTGCCAGCATCCCGACAGGAAACTACAATGAGCAGTTCTTC.

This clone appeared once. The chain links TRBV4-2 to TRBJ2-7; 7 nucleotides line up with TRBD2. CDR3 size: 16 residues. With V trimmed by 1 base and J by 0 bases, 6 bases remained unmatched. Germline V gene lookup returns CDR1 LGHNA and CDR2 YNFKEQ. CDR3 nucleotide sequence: TGTGCCAGCAGCCAAGCAGGCGGGGGAAGCTCCTACGAGCAGTACTTC. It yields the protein CASSQAGGGSSYEQYF.

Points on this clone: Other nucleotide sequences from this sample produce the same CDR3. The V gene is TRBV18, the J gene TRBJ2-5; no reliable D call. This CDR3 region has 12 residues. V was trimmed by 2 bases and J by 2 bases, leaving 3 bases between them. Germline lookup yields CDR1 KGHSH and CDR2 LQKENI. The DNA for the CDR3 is TGTGCCAGCTCACCATCACAAGAGACCCAGTACTTC. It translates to CASSPSQETQYF.

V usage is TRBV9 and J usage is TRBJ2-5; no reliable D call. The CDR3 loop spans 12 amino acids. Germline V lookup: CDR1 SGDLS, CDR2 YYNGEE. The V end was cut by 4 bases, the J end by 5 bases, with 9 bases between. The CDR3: CASSSSGETQYF. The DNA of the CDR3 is TGTGCCAGCAGCTCGAGTGGGGAGACCCAGTACTTC.

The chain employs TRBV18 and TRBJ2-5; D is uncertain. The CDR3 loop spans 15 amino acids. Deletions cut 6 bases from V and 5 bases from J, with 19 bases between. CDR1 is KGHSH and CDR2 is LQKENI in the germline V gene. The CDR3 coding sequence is TGTGCCAGCTCCTTTTATAAGATCGAGAGGGAGACCCAGTACTTC. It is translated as CASSFYKIERETQYF. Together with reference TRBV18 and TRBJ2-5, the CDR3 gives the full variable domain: NAGVMQNPRHLVRRRGQEARLRCSPMKGHSHVYWYRQLPEEGLKFMVYLQKENIIDESGMPKERFSAEFPKEGPSILRIQQVVRGDSAAYFCASSFYKIERETQYFGPGTRLLVL.

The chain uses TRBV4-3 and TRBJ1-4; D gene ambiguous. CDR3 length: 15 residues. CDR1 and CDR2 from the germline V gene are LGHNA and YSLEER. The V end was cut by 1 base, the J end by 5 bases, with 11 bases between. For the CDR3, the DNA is TGCGCCAGCAGCCAAGGATGGCAGCCAAATGAAAAACTGTTTTTT. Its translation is CASSQGWQPNEKLFF.

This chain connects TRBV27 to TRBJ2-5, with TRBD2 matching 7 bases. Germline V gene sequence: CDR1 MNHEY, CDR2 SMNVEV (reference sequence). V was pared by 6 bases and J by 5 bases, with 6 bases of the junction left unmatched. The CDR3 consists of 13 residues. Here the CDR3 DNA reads TGTGCCAGCAGGCGGGAGTTCTGGGAGACCCAGTACTTC. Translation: CASRREFWETQYF.

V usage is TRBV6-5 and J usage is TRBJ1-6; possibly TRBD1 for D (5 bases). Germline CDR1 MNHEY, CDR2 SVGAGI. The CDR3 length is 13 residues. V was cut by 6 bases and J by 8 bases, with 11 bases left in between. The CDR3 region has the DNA TGTGCCAGCAGAAGGGGAGAAGATTCACCCCTCCACTTT. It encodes CASRRGEDSPLHF.

The DNA of the CDR3 is TGTGCCAGCAGCCAAGAGGGCGCGAGGACAGGGGGTCTCATGAACACTGAAGCTTTCTTT. Amino acids: CASSQEGARTGGLMNTEAFF. V gene TRBV4-2 combines with J gene TRBJ1-1; 10 nucleotides align to TRBD1. The junction had 13 bases not matched to a gene; V was cut back by 0 bases and J by 0 bases. The length of the CDR3 is 20 residues. Germline loops: CDR1 LGHNA, CDR2 YNFKEQ.

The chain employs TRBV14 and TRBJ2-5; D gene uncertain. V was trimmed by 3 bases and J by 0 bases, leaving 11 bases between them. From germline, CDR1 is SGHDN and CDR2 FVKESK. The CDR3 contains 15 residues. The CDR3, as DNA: TGTGCCAGCAGCCATTATACAGAGTACCAAGAGACCCAGTACTTC. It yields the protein CASSHYTEYQETQYF.

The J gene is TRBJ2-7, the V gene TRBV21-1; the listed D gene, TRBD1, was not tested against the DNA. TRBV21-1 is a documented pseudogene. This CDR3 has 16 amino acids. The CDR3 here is CASSPRTDRGGYEQYF. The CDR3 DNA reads TGTGCCAGCAGCCCGAGGACGGACAGGGGTGGCTACGAGCAGTACTTC.

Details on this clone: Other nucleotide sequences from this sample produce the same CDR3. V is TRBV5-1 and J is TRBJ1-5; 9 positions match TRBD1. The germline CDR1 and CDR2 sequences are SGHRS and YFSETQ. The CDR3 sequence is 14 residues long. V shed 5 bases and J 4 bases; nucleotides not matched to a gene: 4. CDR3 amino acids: CASSPTGGNQPQHF. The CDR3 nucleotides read TGCGCCAGCAGTCCGACAGGGGGTAATCAGCCCCAGCATTTT. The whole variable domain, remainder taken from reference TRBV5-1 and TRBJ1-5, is KAGVTQTPRYLIKTRGQQVTLSCSPISGHRSVSWYQQTPGQGLQFLFEYFSETQRNKGNFPGRFSGRQFSNSRSEMNVSTLELGDSALYLCASSPTGGNQPQHFGDGTRLSIL.

For the CDR3, the DNA is TGTGCCAGCAGCGCCGACAGGGGCTCCCTCTACGAGCAGTACTTC. Its translation: CASSADRGSLYEQYF. V usage is TRBV7-2 and J usage is TRBJ2-7; 8 bases line up with TRBD1. This CDR3 has 15 residues. With 5 bases clipped from V and 3 bases from J, the junction kept 9 bases outside the gene matches. CDR1 SGHTA and CDR2 FQGNSA come from the germline V gene.

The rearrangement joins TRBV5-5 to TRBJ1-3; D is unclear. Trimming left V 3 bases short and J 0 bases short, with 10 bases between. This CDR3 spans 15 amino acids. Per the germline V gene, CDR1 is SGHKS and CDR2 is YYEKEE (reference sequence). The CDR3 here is CASSSGRSSGNTIYF. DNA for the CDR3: TGTGCCAGCAGCTCGGGTCGGAGCTCTGGAAACACCATATATTTT.

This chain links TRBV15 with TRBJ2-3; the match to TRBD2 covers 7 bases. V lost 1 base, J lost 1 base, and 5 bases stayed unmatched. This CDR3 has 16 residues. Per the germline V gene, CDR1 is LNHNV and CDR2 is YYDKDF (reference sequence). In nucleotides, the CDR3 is TGTGCCACCAGCAGAGGAAGCGGGACGGGCACAGATACGCAGTATTTT. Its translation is CATSRGSGTGTDTQYF.

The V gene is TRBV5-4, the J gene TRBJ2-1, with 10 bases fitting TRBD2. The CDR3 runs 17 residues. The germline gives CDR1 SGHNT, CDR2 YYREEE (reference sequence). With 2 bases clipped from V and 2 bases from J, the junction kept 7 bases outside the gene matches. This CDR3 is CASSFLSGRLTYNEQFF. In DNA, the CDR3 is TGTGCCAGCAGCTTTCTTAGCGGGAGGCTCACCTACAATGAGCAGTTCTTC.

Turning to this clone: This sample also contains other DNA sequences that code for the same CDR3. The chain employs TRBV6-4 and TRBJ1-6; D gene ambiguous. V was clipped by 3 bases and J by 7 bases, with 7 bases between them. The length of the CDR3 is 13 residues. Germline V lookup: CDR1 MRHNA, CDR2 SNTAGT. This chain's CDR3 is CASSEAGNSPLHF. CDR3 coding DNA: TGTGCCAGCAGTGAAGCTGGGAATTCACCCCTCCACTTT.